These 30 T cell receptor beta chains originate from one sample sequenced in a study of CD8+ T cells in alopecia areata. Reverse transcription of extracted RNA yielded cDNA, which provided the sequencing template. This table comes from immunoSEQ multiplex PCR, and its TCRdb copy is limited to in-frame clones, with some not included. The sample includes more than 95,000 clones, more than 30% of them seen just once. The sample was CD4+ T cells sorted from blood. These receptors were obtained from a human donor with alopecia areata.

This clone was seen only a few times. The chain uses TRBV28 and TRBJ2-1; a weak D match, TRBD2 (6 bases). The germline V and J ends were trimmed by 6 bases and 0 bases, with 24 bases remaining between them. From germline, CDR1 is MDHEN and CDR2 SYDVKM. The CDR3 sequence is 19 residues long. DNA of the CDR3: TGTGCCAGCAGAGTTGTGGCTAGCGCCTCCTGGGGCTCCTACAATGAGCAGTTCTTC. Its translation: CASRVVASASWGSYNEQFF.

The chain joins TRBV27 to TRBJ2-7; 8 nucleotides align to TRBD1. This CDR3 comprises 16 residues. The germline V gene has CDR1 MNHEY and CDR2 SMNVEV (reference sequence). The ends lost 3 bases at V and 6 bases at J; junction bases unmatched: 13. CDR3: CASSFHQDRGTAEQYF. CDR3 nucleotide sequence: TGTGCCAGCAGTTTTCACCAAGACAGGGGAACTGCCGAGCAGTACTTC.

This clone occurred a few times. CDR3 in amino acids: CASSEGQENIQYF. CDR3 DNA sequence: TGTGCCAGCAGTGAGGGACAGGAAAACATTCAGTACTTC. The chain links TRBV28 to TRBJ2-4, with 8 positions matching TRBD1. CDR1 is MDHEN and CDR2 is SYDVKM in the germline V gene. CDR3 length: 13 residues. The V gene end was trimmed by 5 bases and the J gene end by 5 bases; junction bases not matched to a gene: 2.

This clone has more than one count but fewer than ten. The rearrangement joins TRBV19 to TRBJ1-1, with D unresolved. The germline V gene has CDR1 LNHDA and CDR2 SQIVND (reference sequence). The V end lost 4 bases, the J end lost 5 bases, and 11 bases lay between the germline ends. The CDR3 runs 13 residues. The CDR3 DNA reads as TGTGCCAGTAGTACGTACGGGCGGACTGAAGCTTTCTTT. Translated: CASSTYGRTEAFF. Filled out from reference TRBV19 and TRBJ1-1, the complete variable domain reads DGGITQSPKYLFRKEGQNVTLSCEQNLNHDAMYWYRQDPGQGLRLIYYSQIVNDFQKGDIAEGYSVSREKKESFPLTVTSAQKNPTAFYLCASSTYGRTEAFFGQGTRLTVV.

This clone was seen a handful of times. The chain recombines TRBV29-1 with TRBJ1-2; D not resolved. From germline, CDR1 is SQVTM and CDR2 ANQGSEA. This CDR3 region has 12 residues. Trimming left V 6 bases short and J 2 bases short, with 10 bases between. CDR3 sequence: CSVTDANYGYTF. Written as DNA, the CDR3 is TGCAGCGTCACGGATGCCAACTATGGCTACACCTTC.

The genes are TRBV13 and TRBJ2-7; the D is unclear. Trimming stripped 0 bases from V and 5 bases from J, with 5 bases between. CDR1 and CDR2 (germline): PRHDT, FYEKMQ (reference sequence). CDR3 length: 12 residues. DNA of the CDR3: TGTGCCAGCAGCTTAGGAGGGCACGAGCAGTACTTC. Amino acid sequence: CASSLGGHEQYF.

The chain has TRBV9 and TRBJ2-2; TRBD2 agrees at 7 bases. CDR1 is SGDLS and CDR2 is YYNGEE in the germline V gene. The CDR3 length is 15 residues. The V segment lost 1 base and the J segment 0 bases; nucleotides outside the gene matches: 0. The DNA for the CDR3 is TGTGCCAGCAGCGTACGGGGGGCGAACACCGGGGAGCTGTTTTTT. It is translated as CASSVRGANTGELFF. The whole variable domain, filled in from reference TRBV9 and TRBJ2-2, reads DSGVTQTPKHLITATGQRVTLRCSPRSGDLSVYWYQQSLDQGLQFLIQYYNGEERAKGNILERFSAQQFPDLHSELNLSSLELGDSALYFCASSVRGANTGELFFGEGSRLTVL.

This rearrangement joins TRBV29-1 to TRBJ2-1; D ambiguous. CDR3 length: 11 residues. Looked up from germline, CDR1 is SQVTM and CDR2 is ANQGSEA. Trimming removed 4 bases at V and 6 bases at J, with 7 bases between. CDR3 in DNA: TGCAGCGTTGCCGGCGGCAATGAGCAGTTCTTC. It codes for CSVAGGNEQFF.

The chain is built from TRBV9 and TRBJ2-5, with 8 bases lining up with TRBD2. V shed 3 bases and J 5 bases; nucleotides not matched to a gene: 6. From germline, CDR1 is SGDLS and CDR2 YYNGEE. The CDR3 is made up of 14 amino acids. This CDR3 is CASSGAGVWETQYF. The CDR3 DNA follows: TGTGCCAGCAGCGGAGCGGGAGTATGGGAGACCCAGTACTTC.

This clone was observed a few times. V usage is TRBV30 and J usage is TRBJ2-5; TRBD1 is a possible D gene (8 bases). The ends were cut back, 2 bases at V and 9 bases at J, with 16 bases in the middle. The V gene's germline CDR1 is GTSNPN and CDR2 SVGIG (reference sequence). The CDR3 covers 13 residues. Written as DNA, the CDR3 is TGTGCCTGGAGTAGGACAGGGAGGGTGGCCCAGTACTTC. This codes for CAWSRTGRVAQYF.

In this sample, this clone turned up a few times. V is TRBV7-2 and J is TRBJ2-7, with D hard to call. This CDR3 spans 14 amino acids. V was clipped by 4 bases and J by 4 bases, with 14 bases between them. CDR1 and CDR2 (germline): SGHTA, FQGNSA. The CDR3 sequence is CASSSRPTTYEQYF. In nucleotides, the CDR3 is TGTGCCAGCAGCTCCAGGCCAACCACATACGAGCAGTACTTC.

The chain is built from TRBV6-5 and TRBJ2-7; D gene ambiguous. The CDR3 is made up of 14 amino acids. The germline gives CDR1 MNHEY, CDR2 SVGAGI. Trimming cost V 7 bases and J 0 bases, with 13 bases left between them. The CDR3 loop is CASKLATNSYEQYF. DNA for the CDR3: TGTGCCAGCAAACTGGCGACGAACTCCTACGAGCAGTACTTC.

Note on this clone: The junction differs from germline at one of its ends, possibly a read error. The CDR3 nucleotides are TGTGCTAGCAGCTTAGCGCAAGGAGATACGCAGTATTTT. Its protein product is CASSLAQGDTQYF. The chain is built from TRBV7-7 and TRBJ2-3; the D gene is possibly TRBD2 (5 bases). The length of the CDR3 is 13 residues. Germline-derived CDR1 and CDR2 are SSHAT and FNYEAQ (reference sequence).

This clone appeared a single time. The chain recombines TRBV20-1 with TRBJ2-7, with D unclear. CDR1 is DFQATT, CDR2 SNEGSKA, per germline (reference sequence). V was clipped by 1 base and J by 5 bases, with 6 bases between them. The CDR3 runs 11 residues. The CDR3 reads CSARGANEQYF. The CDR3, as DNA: TGCAGTGCTAGAGGGGCCAACGAGCAGTACTTC.

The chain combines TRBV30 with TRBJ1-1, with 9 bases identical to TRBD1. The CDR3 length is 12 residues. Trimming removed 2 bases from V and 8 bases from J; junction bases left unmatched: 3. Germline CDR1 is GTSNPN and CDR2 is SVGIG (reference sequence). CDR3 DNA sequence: TGTGCCTGGAGTTACAGGGGGCGGGAAGCTTTCTTT. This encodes CAWSYRGREAFF.

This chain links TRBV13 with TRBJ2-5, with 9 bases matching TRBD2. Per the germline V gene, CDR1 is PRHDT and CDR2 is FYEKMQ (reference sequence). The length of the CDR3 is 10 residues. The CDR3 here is CQRGEETQYF. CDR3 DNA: TGTCAGCGGGGGGAAGAGACCCAGTACTTC.

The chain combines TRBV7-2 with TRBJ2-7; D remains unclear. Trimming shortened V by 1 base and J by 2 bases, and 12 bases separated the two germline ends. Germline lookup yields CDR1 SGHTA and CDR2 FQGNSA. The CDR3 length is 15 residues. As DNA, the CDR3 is TGTGCCAGCAGCTTAGATCAAGGCGCCCCCTACGAGCAGTACTTC. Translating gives CASSLDQGAPYEQYF.

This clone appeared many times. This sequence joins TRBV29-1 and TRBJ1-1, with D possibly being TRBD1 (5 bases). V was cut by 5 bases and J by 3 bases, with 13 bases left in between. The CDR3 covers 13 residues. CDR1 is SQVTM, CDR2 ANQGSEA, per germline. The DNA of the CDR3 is TGCAGCGTTAGCCCTCGGGGGGACACTGAAGCTTTCTTT. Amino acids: CSVSPRGDTEAFF. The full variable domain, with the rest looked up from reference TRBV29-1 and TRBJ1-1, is SAVISQKPSRDICQRGTSLTIQCQVDSQVTMMFWYRQQPGQSLTLIATANQGSEATYESGFVIDKFPISRPNLTFSTLTVSNMSPEDSSIYLCSVSPRGDTEAFFGQGTRLTVV.

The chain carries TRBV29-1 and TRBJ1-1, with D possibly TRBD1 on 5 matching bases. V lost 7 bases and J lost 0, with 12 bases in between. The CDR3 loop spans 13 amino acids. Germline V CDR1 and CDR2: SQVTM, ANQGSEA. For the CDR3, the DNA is TGCAGCGCCGAGGGGTTTATGAACACTGAAGCTTTCTTT. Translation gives CSAEGFMNTEAFF.

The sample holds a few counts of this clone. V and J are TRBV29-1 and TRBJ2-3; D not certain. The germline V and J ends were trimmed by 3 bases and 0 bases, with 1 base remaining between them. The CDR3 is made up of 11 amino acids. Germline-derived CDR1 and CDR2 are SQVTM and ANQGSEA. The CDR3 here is CSVDSTDTQYF. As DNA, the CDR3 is TGCAGCGTTGACAGCACAGATACGCAGTATTTT.

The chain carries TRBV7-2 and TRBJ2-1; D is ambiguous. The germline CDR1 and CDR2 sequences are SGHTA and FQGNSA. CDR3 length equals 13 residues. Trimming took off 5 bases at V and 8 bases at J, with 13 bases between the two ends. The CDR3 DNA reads TGTGCCAGCAGCCCCGACCGTGGCCATGAGCAGTTCTTC. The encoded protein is CASSPDRGHEQFF. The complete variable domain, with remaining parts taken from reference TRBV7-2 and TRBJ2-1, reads GAGVSQSPSNKVTEKGKDVELRCDPISGHTALYWYRQSLGQGLEFLIYFQGNSAPDKSGLPSDRFSAERTGGSVSTLTIQRTQQEDSAVYLCASSPDRGHEQFFGPGTRLTVL.

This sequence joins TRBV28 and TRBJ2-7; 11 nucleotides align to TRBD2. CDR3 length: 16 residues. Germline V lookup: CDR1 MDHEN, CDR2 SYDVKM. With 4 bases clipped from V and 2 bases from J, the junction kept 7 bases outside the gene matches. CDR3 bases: TGTGCCAGCAGTTCCCCGGGACTAGCGGCCGCCTACGAGCAGTACTTC. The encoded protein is CASSSPGLAAAYEQYF. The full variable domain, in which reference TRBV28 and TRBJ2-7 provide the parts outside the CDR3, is DVKVTQSSRYLVKRTGEKVFLECVQDMDHENMFWYRQDPGLGLRLIYFSYDVKMKEKGDIPEGYSVSREKKERFSLILESASTNQTSMYLCASSSPGLAAAYEQYFGPGTRLTVT.

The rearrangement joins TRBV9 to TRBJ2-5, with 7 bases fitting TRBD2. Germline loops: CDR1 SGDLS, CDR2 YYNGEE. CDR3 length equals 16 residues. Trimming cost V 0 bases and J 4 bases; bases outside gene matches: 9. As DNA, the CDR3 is TGTGCCAGCAGCGTAGGATTGCGGGAGCTTCGAGAGACCCAGTACTTC. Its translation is CASSVGLRELRETQYF.

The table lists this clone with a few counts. The CDR3 sequence: CAWSTQGGETQYF. CDR3 in DNA: TGTGCCTGGAGTACCCAGGGTGGGGAGACCCAGTACTTC. The chain is built from TRBV30 and TRBJ2-5; D is perhaps TRBD1 (5 bases). The ends were cut back, 2 bases at V and 5 bases at J, with 12 bases in the middle. The CDR3 sequence is 13 residues long. The germline gives CDR1 GTSNPN, CDR2 SVGIG (reference sequence). The whole variable domain, remainder taken from reference TRBV30 and TRBJ2-5, is SQTIHQWPATLVQPVGSPLSLECTVEGTSNPNLYWYRQAAGRGLQLLFYSVGIGQISSEVPQNLSASRPQDRQFILSSKKLLLSDSGFYLCAWSTQGGETQYFGPGTRLLVL.

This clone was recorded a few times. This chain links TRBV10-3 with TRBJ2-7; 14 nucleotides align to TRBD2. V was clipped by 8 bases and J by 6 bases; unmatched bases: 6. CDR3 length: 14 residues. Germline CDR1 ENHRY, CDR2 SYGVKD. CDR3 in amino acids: CAIGTSGSSVEQYF. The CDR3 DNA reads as TGTGCCATCGGGACTAGCGGGAGTTCGGTCGAGCAGTACTTC.

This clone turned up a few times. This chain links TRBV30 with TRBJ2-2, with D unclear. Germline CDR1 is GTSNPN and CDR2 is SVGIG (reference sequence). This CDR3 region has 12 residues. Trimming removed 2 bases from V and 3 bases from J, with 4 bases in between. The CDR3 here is CAWSKDTGELFF. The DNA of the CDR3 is TGTGCCTGGAGTAAAGACACCGGGGAGCTGTTTTTT.

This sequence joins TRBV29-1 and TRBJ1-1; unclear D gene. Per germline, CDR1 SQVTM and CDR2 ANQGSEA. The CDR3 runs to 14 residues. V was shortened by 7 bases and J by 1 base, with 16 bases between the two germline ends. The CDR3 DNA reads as TGCAGCGCCGCGTCAAGACTGGGGAACACTGAAGCTTTCTTT. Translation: CSAASRLGNTEAFF.

The CDR3: CSVAGLFGTEAFF. The CDR3 DNA reads TGCAGCGTTGCAGGACTGTTCGGCACTGAAGCTTTCTTT. The V call is TRBV29-1, the J call TRBJ1-1; D uncertain. Trimming left V 4 bases short and J 4 bases short, with 13 bases between. CDR1 SQVTM and CDR2 ANQGSEA come from the germline V gene. The CDR3 is made up of 13 amino acids.

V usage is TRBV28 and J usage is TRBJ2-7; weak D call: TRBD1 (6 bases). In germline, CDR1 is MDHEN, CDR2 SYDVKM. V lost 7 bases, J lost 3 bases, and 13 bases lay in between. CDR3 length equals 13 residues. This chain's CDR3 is CASTGGQSYEQYF. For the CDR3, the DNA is TGTGCCAGCACCGGCGGACAGAGCTACGAGCAGTACTTC.

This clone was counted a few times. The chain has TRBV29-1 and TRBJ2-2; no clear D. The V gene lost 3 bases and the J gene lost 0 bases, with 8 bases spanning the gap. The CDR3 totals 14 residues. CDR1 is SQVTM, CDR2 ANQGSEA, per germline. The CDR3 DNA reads TGCAGCGTTGAGGGCCAGGCGAACACCGGGGAGCTGTTTTTT. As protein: CSVEGQANTGELFF.